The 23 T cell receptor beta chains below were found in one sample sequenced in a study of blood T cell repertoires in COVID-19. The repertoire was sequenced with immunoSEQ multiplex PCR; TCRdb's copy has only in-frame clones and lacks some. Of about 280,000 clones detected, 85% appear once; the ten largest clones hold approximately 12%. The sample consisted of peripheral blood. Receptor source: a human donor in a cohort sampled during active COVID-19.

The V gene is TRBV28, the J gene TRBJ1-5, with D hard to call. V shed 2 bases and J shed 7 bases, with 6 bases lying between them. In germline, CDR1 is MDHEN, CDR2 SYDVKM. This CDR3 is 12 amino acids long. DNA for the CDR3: TGTGCCAGCAGTTTACAAAGCCAGCCCCAGCATTTT. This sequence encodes CASSLQSQPQHF. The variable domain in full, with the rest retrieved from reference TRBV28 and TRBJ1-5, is DVKVTQSSRYLVKRTGEKVFLECVQDMDHENMFWYRQDPGLGLRLIYFSYDVKMKEKGDIPEGYSVSREKKERFSLILESASTNQTSMYLCASSLQSQPQHFGDGTRLSIL.

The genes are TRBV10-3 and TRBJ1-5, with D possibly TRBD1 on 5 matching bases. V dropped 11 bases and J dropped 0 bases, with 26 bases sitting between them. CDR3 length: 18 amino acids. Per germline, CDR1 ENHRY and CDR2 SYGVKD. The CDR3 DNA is TGTGCCGCCGGCGAGGGGACTAGGGGACCGTATAGCAATCAGCCCCAGCATTTT. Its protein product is CAAGEGTRGPYSNQPQHF.

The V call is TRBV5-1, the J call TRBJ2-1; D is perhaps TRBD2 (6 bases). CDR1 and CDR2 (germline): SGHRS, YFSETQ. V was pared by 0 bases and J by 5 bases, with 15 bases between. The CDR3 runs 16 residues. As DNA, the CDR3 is TGCGCCAGCAGCTTGGAATTCAGCGGGTACAACAATGAGCAGTTCTTC. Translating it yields CASSLEFSGYNNEQFF.

The CDR3 nucleotides are TGTGCCAGTAGTATTTTAGGGACCCGGGGGTCCGGGGCCAACGTCCTGACTTTC. Translated, it gives CASSILGTRGSGANVLTF. This chain joins TRBV19 and TRBJ2-6; D is perhaps TRBD2 (6 bases). The V and J ends lost 3 bases and 4 bases respectively, with 19 bases between them. Germline V gene lookup returns CDR1 LNHDA and CDR2 SQIVND (reference sequence). The CDR3 loop spans 18 amino acids.

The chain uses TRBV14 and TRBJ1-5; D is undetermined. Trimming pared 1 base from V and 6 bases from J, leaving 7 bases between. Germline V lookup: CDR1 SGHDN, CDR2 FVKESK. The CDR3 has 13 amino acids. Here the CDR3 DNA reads TGTGCCAGCAGCCAAGGCGCCACTCAGCCCCAGCATTTT. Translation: CASSQGATQPQHF.

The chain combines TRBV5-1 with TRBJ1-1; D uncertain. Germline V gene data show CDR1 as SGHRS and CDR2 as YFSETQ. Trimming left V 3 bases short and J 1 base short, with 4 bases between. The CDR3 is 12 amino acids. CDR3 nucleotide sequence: TGCGCCAGCAGCTCAGGGAACACTGAAGCTTTCTTT. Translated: CASSSGNTEAFF.

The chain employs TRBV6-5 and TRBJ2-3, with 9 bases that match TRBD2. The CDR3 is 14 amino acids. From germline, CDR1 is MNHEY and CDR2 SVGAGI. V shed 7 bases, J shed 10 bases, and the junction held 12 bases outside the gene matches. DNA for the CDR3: TGTGCCAGCAAGTCTAGCGGGACCTCGATATCGCAGTATTTT. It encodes CASKSSGTSISQYF.

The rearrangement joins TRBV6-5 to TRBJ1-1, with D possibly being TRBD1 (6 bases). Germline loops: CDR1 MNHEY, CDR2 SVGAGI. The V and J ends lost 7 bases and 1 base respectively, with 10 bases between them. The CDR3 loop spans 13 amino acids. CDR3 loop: CASKDSQNTEAFF. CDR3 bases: TGTGCCAGCAAGGACAGCCAGAACACTGAAGCTTTCTTT.

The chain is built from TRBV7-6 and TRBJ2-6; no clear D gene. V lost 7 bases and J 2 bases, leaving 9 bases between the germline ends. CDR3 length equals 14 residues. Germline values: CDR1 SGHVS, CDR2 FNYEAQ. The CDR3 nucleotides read TGTGCCAGCACCCCCCGCGCTGGGGCCAACGTCCTGACTTTC. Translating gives CASTPRAGANVLTF.

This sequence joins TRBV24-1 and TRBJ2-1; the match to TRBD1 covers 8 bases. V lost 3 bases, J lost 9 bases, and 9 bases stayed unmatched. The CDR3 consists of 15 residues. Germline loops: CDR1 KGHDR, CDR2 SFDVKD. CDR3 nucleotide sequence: TGTGCCACCAGTGATCAGACCCCAGGGGGCAGTGAGCAGTTCTTC. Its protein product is CATSDQTPGGSEQFF.

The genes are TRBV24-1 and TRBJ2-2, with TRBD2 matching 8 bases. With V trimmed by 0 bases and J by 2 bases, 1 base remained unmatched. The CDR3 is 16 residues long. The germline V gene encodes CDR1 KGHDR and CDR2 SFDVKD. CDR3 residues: CATSDLSGRNTGELFF. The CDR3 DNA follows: TGTGCCACCAGTGATTTGAGCGGGAGAAACACCGGGGAGCTGTTTTTT.

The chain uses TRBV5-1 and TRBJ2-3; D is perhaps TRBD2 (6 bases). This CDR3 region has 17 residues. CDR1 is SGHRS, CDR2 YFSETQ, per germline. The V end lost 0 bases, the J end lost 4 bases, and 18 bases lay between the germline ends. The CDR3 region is CASSLASAAGGSDTQYF. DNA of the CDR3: TGCGCCAGCAGCTTGGCCTCGGCAGCGGGCGGCTCAGATACGCAGTATTTT. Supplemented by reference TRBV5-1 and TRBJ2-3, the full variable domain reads KAGVTQTPRYLIKTRGQQVTLSCSPISGHRSVSWYQQTPGQGLQFLFEYFSETQRNKGNFPGRFSGRQFSNSRSEMNVSTLELGDSALYLCASSLASAAGGSDTQYFGPGTRLTVL.

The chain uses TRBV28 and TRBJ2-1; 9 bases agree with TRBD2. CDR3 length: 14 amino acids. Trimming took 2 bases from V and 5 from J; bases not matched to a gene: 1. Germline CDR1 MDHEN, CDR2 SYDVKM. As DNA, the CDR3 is TGTGCCAGCAGTTTACTAGCGGGAAACAATGAGCAGTTCTTC. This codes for CASSLLAGNNEQFF.

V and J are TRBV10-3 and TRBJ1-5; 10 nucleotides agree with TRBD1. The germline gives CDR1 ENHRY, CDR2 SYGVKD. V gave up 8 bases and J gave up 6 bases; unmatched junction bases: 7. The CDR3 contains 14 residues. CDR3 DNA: TGTGCCATCCAGGGACAGGGGACCGGTCAGCCCCAGCATTTT. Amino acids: CAIQGQGTGQPQHF.

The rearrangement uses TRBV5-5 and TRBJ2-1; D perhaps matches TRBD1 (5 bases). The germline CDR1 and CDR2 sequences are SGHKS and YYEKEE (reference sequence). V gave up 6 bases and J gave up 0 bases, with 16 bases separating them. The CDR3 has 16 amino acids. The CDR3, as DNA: TGTGCCAGCATCCCGAGCCCTACAGGCTCCTACAATGAGCAGTTCTTC. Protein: CASIPSPTGSYNEQFF.

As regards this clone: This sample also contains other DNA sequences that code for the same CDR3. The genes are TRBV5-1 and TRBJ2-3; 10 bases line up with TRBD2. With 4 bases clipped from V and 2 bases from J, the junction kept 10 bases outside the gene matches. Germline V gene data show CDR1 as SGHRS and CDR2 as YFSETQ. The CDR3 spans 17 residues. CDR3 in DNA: TGCGCCAGCAGCCGCTTAGCGGGAGGAGGGGTCACAGATACGCAGTATTTT. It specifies CASSRLAGGGVTDTQYF.

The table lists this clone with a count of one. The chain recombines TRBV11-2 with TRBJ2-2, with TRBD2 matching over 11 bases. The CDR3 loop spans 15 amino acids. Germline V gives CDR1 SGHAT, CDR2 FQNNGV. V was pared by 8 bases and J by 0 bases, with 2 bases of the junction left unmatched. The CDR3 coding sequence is TGTGCCAGCTCGACTAGCGGGACGAACACCGGGGAGCTGTTTTTT. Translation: CASSTSGTNTGELFF.

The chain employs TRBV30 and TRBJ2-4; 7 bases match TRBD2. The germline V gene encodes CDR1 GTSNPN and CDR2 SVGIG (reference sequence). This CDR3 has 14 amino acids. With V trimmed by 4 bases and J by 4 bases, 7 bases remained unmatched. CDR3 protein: CAWNPGTIKNIQYF. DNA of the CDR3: TGTGCCTGGAACCCCGGGACTATAAAAAACATTCAGTACTTC.

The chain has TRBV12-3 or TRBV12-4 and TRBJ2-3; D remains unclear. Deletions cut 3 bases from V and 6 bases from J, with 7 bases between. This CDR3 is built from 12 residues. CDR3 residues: CASSFAADTQYF. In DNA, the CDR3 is TGTGCCAGCAGTTTTGCGGCGGATACGCAGTATTTT.

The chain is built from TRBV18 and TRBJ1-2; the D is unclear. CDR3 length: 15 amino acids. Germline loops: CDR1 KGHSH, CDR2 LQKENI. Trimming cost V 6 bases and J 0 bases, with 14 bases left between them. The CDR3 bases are TGTGCCAGCTCTCCAGTTCAGCGACCTAACTATGGCTACACCTTC. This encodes CASSPVQRPNYGYTF.

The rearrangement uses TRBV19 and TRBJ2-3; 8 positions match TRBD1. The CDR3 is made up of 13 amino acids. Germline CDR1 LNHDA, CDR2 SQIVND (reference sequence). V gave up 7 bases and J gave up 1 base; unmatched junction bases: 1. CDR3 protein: CASMTGGTDTQYF. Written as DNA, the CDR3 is TGTGCCAGTATGACAGGGGGCACAGATACGCAGTATTTT.

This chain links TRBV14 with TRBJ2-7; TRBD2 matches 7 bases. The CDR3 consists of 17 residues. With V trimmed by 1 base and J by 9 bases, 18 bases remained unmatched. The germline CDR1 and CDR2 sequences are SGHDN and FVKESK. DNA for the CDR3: TGTGCCAGCAGCCAAGTCGGGGGGACGCGATCACCGTACTGGCAGTACTTC. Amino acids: CASSQVGGTRSPYWQYF.

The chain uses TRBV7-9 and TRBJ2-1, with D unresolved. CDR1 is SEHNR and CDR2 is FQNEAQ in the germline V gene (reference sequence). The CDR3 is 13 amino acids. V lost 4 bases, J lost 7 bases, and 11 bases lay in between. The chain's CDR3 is CASSSVSKNEQFF. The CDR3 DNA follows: TGTGCCAGCAGCTCCGTATCTAAAAATGAGCAGTTCTTC.